This TCR beta chain was captured in a study of cytomegalovirus exposure and HLA in healthy donors (dated by TCRdb to about 2017). In terms of the full investigation: According to an earlier analysis of 550 to 700 of the donors, 150 million to 200 million T cells yielded 117 million unique TCR beta sequences and about 280 Gb of sequence data. An early release that covered approximately 600 HLA-typed donors contained about 290 gigabases of sequencing data and around 85 million unique TCR sequences. Of the roughly 410 genotyped donors, 81% were placed in the genetic ancestry cluster associated with self-reported Caucasian donors. The study aimed to test whether cataloging public T cell receptors could reveal signatures of past pathogen exposure. The study profiled the T cell repertoires of more than 500 subjects by immunosequencing and related them to cytomegalovirus serostatus. Along with the roughly 670-subject first cohort, a separate validation cohort of approximately 110 different subjects was used. The study combined high-throughput TCR immunosequencing, statistical association of individual TCRs with disease status, and machine learning to predict cytomegalovirus infection status. In a later analysis, previously published TCR beta repertoires from several hundred donors were re-analyzed and high-resolution HLA genotyping was added so that TCR occurrence patterns could be studied. The later analysis used no new phenotypic data to find candidate immune exposures, relying instead on TCR beta sequences and their occurrence across donors. An earlier analysis of 587 of the donors applied high-throughput TCR beta sequencing to assess whether each TCR beta V gene segment acted as functional or pseudogenic. Donor age, sex, ethnicity and CMV serostatus were compiled alongside the repertoire data. A later genetic analysis used genome-wide SNP genotypes for about 55% of the 666 donors, treating that subset as a discovery cohort. All discovery cohort repertoires had been generated on a single sequencing platform. HLA typing included class I and class II loci at four-digit resolution. The number of typed donors differed by locus: 629-630 for A, B, C, DRB1 and DQB1; some 500 for DQA1; approximately 610 for DPA1; and around 490 for DPB1. About 5 DR-DQ haplotypes were handled as single units for association and clustering, since linkage in the cohort was strong. Among about 390 genotyped donors of the cohort, an average of approximately 240,000 unique TCR beta nucleotide sequences were sequenced per donor, around 18% of them non-productive. General conclusions and limits of the study: Linkage disequilibrium might explain the correlated functional status among segregating V segments, but an unknown experimental factor could not be ruled out. In a later analysis, HLA-associated TCR beta chains showed more clonal expansion and lower generation probabilities than non-associated chains that were equally common. For the cohort, immune exposure information was limited to CMV serostatus. Compared with the approximately 670-donor mean, donors in an Asian-associated ancestry cluster had fewer N-insertions in productive TCRs, according to a later genetic analysis. An association between a missense DCLRE1C variant and V-gene and J-gene trimming of TCR beta chains was found in a later genetic analysis and replicated in an independent cohort. A group of highly shared sequence variants was considered likely to be a technical artifact of the sequencing pipeline. This cohort had only TCR beta chains sequenced, and the lack of alpha or paired-chain data limited which features could be detected. The study listed approximately 160 TCR beta chains as associated with cytomegalovirus. An earlier analysis of around 540 of the donors showed that most TCR beta V segments appeared in productive rearrangements either about 90% or about 30% of the time, which broadly matched IMGT annotations. Across donors, most TCR sequences were observed very rarely, whereas some public TCRs were present in many individuals. Some IMGT-functional V segments, including TRBV6-2 and TRBV6-3, could not be told apart with the 87-base-pair reads, so those segments were excluded. The classifier was reported to diagnose cytomegalovirus status with high specificity and sensitivity in both the original and validation cohorts. In vitro tests confirmed that three of the cytomegalovirus-associated TCR beta chains recognize cytomegalovirus antigens. Most CMV-associated TCR beta chains appeared to be HLA-restricted in a later analysis, and the HLA associations seemed to be driven largely by CMV exposure. In a later analysis, TCR association rates were found to vary across HLA loci, with the most associated TCRs seen for DRB1 alleles and the fewest for HLA-C alleles. When HLA alleles, especially DR and DQ, strongly co-occurred, attributing TCR associations to individual alleles was difficult. The earlier analysis of a few hundred of the donors excluded 15 to 20 rarely observed V segments, including chromosome 9 orphons, because counts were too low. In a later analysis, several top co-occurrence clusters were reported to appear linked to parvovirus B19, influenza, CMV and Epstein-Barr virus. Because HLA typing was unavailable for some donors at each locus, only the typed subset was used in association tests. A further reported finding was that TCR beta sequences accurately predicted the HLA-A and HLA-B alleles for most subjects in the first cohort. Presence/absence analyses assumed roughly uniform sequencing depth across donors, an assumption that may not hold. Specific HLA alleles were associated with 18,000 or so TCR beta sequences at a false discovery rate of 0.05 in a later analysis. The authors suggested that the approach could potentially be generalized to other disease states and immunological phenotypes.

V lost 4 bases and J lost 0 bases; the stretch between them is 12 bases long. There are 15 amino acids in the CDR3, from cysteine to phenylalanine inclusive. Only CDR3 DNA is held: 45 bases, read in frame from base 1. CDR1 SGHNT and CDR2 YYREEE were looked up in the germline V gene (reference sequence). Preparation of the library involved the immunoSEQ multiplex PCR assay. For the multiplex PCR, a mixture combining 60 forward primers for TCR Vbeta segments and 13 reverse primers for TCR Jbeta segments was used. The CDR3 region of rearranged TCR beta genes was amplified from genomic DNA with a multiplex PCR assay. The Illumina HiSeq System was used to sequence the amplified TCR beta libraries as 87-base-pair reads. Per the authors' processing: A later analysis counted about 80 million unique TCR beta chains across the 670 or so repertoires, and some 11 million of these chains were shared by at least two donors. Raw reads were error-corrected and collapsed into unique sequences by a nearest-neighbor algorithm in which closely related sequences were merged to remove PCR and sequencing errors. To assign V, D and J gene segments, CDR3 sequences were aligned to IMGT reference sequences. For a sequence to be retained, a match of at least six nucleotides to both a V gene segment and a J gene segment was required. A rearrangement counted as productive if the CDR3 had no stop codons and remained in frame with V and J, and every other rearrangement counted as non-productive. CDR3 was defined by IMGT convention, running from the second conserved V-encoded cysteine to the conserved J-encoded phenylalanine. In an earlier analysis of 550 to 650 of the donors, sequences lacking an unambiguous match to a single V gene segment were excluded. In an earlier analysis of a few hundred of the donors, V segments were called functional above 56.7% productive rearrangements and were called segregating when the between-donor standard deviation exceeded 5%. A statistical classification framework was built for diagnosing cytomegalovirus status from the catalog of TCR beta chain sequences. A later analysis assigned V and J genes by comparing TCR nucleotide sequences with IMGT/GENE-DB human TR gene sequences. In a later analysis, CDR3 sequences and most-parsimonious VDJ recombination scenarios were assigned using the TCRdist pipeline. A later analysis defined each TCR beta chain by its CDR3 amino acid sequence plus V-gene family, and excluded reads lacking a unique V-gene family. To address suspected cross-contamination and a sequencing artifact, a later analysis removed around 600 highly shared, low-generation-probability nucleotide sequences. A later analysis calculated a clonal expansion index for each public chain from normalized within-repertoire ranks of inferred template counts. Generation probabilities in a later analysis came from a VDJ recombination model fitted to out-of-frame rearrangements, and those results were checked against IGoR. In a later analysis, hypergeometric tests were used to score TCR-TCR, TCR-HLA and TCR-CMV co-occurrence, with a repertoire-size bias correction applied to TCR pairs. A later analysis estimated false discovery rates by permuting HLA or CMV assignments 20 times. In a later analysis, co-occurring TCRs were grouped using DBSCAN, with TCRdist sequence similarity added in when clustering inside HLA-allele-positive subsets. Co-occurrence clustering excluded repertoires with fewer than 30,000 or more than 120,000 public chains, plus five with anomalous nucleotide sharing. TCRdb stores this immuneACCESS table with in-frame sequences only. Part of the clones is absent; in the studies checked, under half of the shortfall reflects unresolved V genes, and no reason is known for the rest. D and trimming come from the DNA, and the V and J calls and clone size come from that table. Here the sample has 150,000 or so clones; around 82% occur a single time. The ten largest clones capture about 6.1% of the sample.

On this clone: It lacks a known antigen. Per-base quality was not reported, and no clone a single base away is much larger than it.

In total, roughly 670 healthy bone marrow donors made up the cohort. Cohort members were all nominally healthy when sampled, although unrecorded immune exposures were likely present. The donor was CMV seropositive and belonged to the group of a few hundred seropositive cohort members. Each donor provided a peripheral blood sample, and peripheral blood mononuclear cells were used for TCR beta sequencing. The Qiagen DNeasy Blood Extraction Kit was used to extract genomic DNA from the blood cell samples. The chain couples TRBV5-4 to TRBJ2-3; no confident D gene assignment can be made. Sequences were obtained from PBMCs. The clonotype comes from a woman aged 45-60 years in good health and CMV-seropositive. The CDR3 is CASSVSWSSTDTQYF. The DNA sequence is given as TGTGCCAGCAGCGTCTCGTGGAGTAGCACAGATACGCAGTATTTT. With all but the CDR3 taken from the reference TRBV5-4 and TRBJ2-3 genes, the full variable domain is: ETGVTQSPTHLIKTRGQQVTLRCSSQSGHNTVSWYQQALGQGPQFIFQYYREEENGRGNFPPRFSGLQFPNYSSELNVNALELDDSALYLCASSVSWSSTDTQYFGPGTRLTVL.